Below, 16 T cell receptor beta chains from the same sample are listed, as sequenced in a study of T cells in localized non-small cell lung cancer. The assay was immunoSEQ multiplex PCR, and TCRdb's table has in-frame clones only and misses some. This table has some 1,600 clones, roughly 21% appearing once. The sequencing here drew on normal lung tissue next to the tumor, taken before any cancer treatment. All receptors come from a woman aged 35 to 70 with stage III squamous cell lung carcinoma.

V and J are TRBV28 and TRBJ2-2; 8 bases are a match to TRBD1. CDR1 and CDR2 (germline): MDHEN, SYDVKM. There are 15 residues in the CDR3. V trimming: 7 bases; J trimming: 6 bases; junction bases outside the gene matches: 10. This CDR3 is CASTETGVIAGELFF. In nucleotides, the CDR3 is TGTGCCAGCACCGAGACAGGGGTAATCGCCGGGGAGCTGTTTTTT.

The rearrangement joins TRBV19 to TRBJ1-5; D ambiguous. The CDR3 is 16 residues long. Germline V gene sequence: CDR1 LNHDA, CDR2 SQIVND (reference sequence). Trimming stripped 5 bases from V and 0 bases from J, with 14 bases between. Written as DNA, the CDR3 is TGTGCCAGTAGTCAACGACCCTCATATAGCAATCAGCCCCAGCATTTT. Protein: CASSQRPSYSNQPQHF.

This clone is labeled as medium-sized. The chain is built from TRBV7-2 and TRBJ2-3, with D possibly being TRBD2 (5 bases). Trimming removed 4 bases at V and 4 bases at J, with 9 bases between. The CDR3 has 13 amino acids. CDR1 and CDR2 (germline): SGHTA, FQGNSA. The CDR3 is CASSSLGADTQYF. Here the CDR3 DNA reads TGTGCCAGCAGCTCACTAGGCGCAGATACGCAGTATTTT. Using reference TRBV7-2 and TRBJ2-3 for the parts outside the CDR3, the full variable domain is GAGVSQSPSNKVTEKGKDVELRCDPISGHTALYWYRQSLGQGLEFLIYFQGNSAPDKSGLPSDRFSAERTGGSVSTLTIQRTQQEDSAVYLCASSSLGADTQYFGPGTRLTVL.

This sequence joins TRBV11-3 and TRBJ2-1; tentatively, D is TRBD2 (7 bases). V shed 8 bases and J shed 8 bases, with 19 bases lying between them. This CDR3 is 14 amino acids long. Per germline, CDR1 SGHNT and CDR2 YENEEA. CDR3 in DNA: TGTGCCAGCGCCTTGGGGGGGCCTAGCGATGAGCAGTTCTTC. The encoded protein is CASALGGPSDEQFF.

The V and J genes are TRBV19 and TRBJ1-3; D remains ambiguous. CDR1 LNHDA and CDR2 SQIVND come from the germline V gene (reference sequence). The CDR3 is made up of 13 amino acids. Trimming removed 3 bases from V and 2 bases from J, with 5 bases in between. The CDR3 protein is CASSMGAGNTIYF. For the CDR3, the DNA is TGTGCCAGTAGTATGGGTGCTGGAAACACCATATATTTT.

CDR3: CASSVPGTESYGYTF. The CDR3, as DNA: TGTGCCAGTAGTGTTCCCGGGACAGAGAGCTATGGCTACACCTTC. The chain is built from TRBV19 and TRBJ1-2, with 7 positions matching TRBD1. Germline loops: CDR1 LNHDA, CDR2 SQIVND (reference sequence). This CDR3 region has 15 residues. V lost 5 bases and J lost 4; bases outside the gene matches: 10.

The V call is TRBV11-3, the J call TRBJ2-6, with D perhaps matching TRBD1 (6 bases). Germline assignment: CDR1 SGHNT and CDR2 YENEEA. This CDR3 has 16 amino acids. Trimming took 5 bases from V and 0 from J, leaving 11 bases between them. The CDR3 nucleotides are TGTGCCAGCAGCGCGGACAGCCACTCTGGGGCCAACGTCCTGACTTTC. Translated, it gives CASSADSHSGANVLTF.

The chain uses TRBV6-8 and TRBJ2-2; D uncertain. V was pared by 5 bases and J by 9 bases, with 16 bases between. CDR3 length equals 14 residues. The V gene's germline CDR1 is MNHGY and CDR2 SAAAGT. CDR3 sequence: CASSNYVAPRELFF. CDR3 DNA: TGTGCCAGCAGTAATTACGTCGCCCCCCGGGAGCTGTTTTTT.

This clone was recorded a few times. This sequence joins TRBV25-1 and TRBJ1-5, with TRBD1 as a possible D gene (5 bases). This CDR3 spans 15 amino acids. The V and J ends lost 6 bases and 0 bases respectively, with 12 bases between them. Germline CDR1 MGHDK, CDR2 SYGVNS. CDR3 sequence (DNA): TGTGCCAGCAGCGGTGGACATCTTAGCAATCAGCCCCAGCATTTT. Its translation is CASSGGHLSNQPQHF.

This clone was seen a handful of times. The genes are TRBV28 and TRBJ2-7, with TRBD2 matching over 12 bases. This CDR3 spans 16 amino acids. V lost 4 bases, J lost 6 bases, and 10 bases stayed unmatched. Germline CDR1 reads MDHEN; CDR2 reads SYDVKM. CDR3 sequence: CASSSPLTSGSFEQYF. CDR3 bases: TGTGCCAGCAGTTCCCCCCTGACTAGCGGGAGCTTCGAGCAGTACTTC. The entire variable domain, with the rest obtained from reference TRBV28 and TRBJ2-7, is as follows: DVKVTQSSRYLVKRTGEKVFLECVQDMDHENMFWYRQDPGLGLRLIYFSYDVKMKEKGDIPEGYSVSREKKERFSLILESASTNQTSMYLCASSSPLTSGSFEQYFGPGTRLTVT.

This clone was recorded a few times. The V and J genes are TRBV19 and TRBJ2-7; 11 bases line up with TRBD1. Germline loops: CDR1 LNHDA, CDR2 SQIVND (reference sequence). Trimming cost V 5 bases and J 9 bases; bases outside gene matches: 9. The CDR3 is 14 amino acids. The chain's CDR3 is CASSPGTGGSVQYF. CDR3 DNA sequence: TGTGCCAGTAGTCCCGGGACAGGGGGATCGGTGCAGTACTTC.

There are a few counts of this clone. The chain carries TRBV11-3 and TRBJ2-1; D unresolved. Trimming removed 2 bases from V and 6 bases from J, with 11 bases in between. Germline assignment: CDR1 SGHNT and CDR2 YENEEA. CDR3 length: 14 amino acids. The CDR3 region has the DNA TGTGCCAGCAGCTTAACCTTAGGTGGCAATGAGCAGTTCTTC. This translates into CASSLTLGGNEQFF.

Relative to its sample, this clone is medium-sized. The rearrangement joins TRBV9 to TRBJ1-1; TRBD1 aligns across 7 bases. Germline CDR1 reads SGDLS; CDR2 reads YYNGEE. This CDR3 has 16 amino acids. Germline trimming cut 0 bases from V and 5 bases from J; bases unmatched to any gene: 10. CDR3 in amino acids: CASSVVVGGASTEAFF. Written as DNA, the CDR3 is TGTGCCAGCAGCGTAGTCGTAGGGGGCGCGTCAACTGAAGCTTTCTTT.

This clone was found a few times. This chain joins TRBV19 and TRBJ2-1, with D possibly TRBD2 on 6 matching bases. The CDR3 spans 15 residues. The germline gives CDR1 LNHDA, CDR2 SQIVND (reference sequence). V was shortened by 8 bases and J by 4 bases, with 18 bases between the two germline ends. The CDR3 reads CASSPLWGEYNEQFF. The CDR3 nucleotides read TGTGCCAGTTCACCCTTATGGGGGGAGTACAATGAGCAGTTCTTC.

This clone has a handful of counts. This sequence joins TRBV7-2 and TRBJ2-2; D ambiguous. Germline V CDR1 and CDR2: SGHTA, FQGNSA. The V end was cut by 6 bases, the J end by 6 bases, with 11 bases between. The CDR3 consists of 13 residues. The CDR3, as DNA: TGTGCCAGCAGTAGAGAAATCGCCGGGGAGCTGTTTTTT. This sequence encodes CASSREIAGELFF.

The rearrangement uses TRBV6-8 and TRBJ1-1; perhaps TRBD1 as D (5 bases). CDR3 length: 20 amino acids. CDR1 MNHGY and CDR2 SAAAGT come from the germline V gene. V was trimmed by 0 bases and J by 0 bases, leaving 23 bases between them. CDR3 in DNA: TGTGCCAGCAGTTACTCGCCGGGGCACCTCGCATTCAGCATGAACACTGAAGCTTTCTTT. This translates into CASSYSPGHLAFSMNTEAFF.